This entry concerns a single T cell receptor (beta chain). The sample belongs to a study of neoadjuvant nivolumab and ipilimumab in lung cancer. CDR1 is SGHKS and CDR2 is YYEKEE in the germline V gene (reference sequence). The CDR3 length is 14 residues. V was pared by 4 bases and J by 0 bases, with 9 bases between. Clones were sequenced by immunoSEQ multiplex PCR, and TCRdb holds only the in-frame ones, with some missing. Altogether some 25,000 clones are present, around 86% being singletons, with the ten largest covering around 9.3%. This chain joins TRBV5-5 and TRBJ2-3, with D perhaps TRBD1 (5 bases). The starting material was tumor tissue, obtained after neoadjuvant nivolumab, alone or with ipilimumab, at or shortly before surgery. This sequence was found in an adult with non-small cell lung cancer. For the CDR3, the DNA is TGTGCCAGCAGCCCGACAGAAAGCACAGATACGCAGTATTTT. Protein sequence: CASSPTESTDTQYF.